The 29 T cell receptor beta chains reported below all come from one sample, sequenced in a study of beta chain features in type 1 diabetes. Investigators reverse transcribed all isolated RNA, so they sequenced expressed TCRB transcripts. The method was immunoSEQ multiplex PCR; TCRdb's version includes in-frame clones alone and lacks a portion of them. The table records some 250,000 clones, about 25% of them present only once. The source material was central memory CD4+ T cells from blood. The receptors derive from a man between 25 and 39 years old in good health.

The chain joins TRBV11-3 to TRBJ2-1; tentatively, D is TRBD2 (5 bases). CDR3 length: 11 amino acids. With 8 bases removed from V and 7 bases from J, the gap between germline ends came to 9 bases. Germline V gives CDR1 SGHNT, CDR2 YENEEA. The CDR3 loop is CASGLRNEQFF. The CDR3 region has the DNA TGTGCCAGCGGACTTCGGAATGAGCAGTTCTTC.

This chain uses TRBV7-7 with TRBJ2-2; tentative D call: TRBD2 (6 bases). Germline V lookup: CDR1 SSHAT, CDR2 FNYEAQ (reference sequence). The V end was cut by 4 bases, the J end by 5 bases, with 17 bases between. This CDR3 spans 16 amino acids. The CDR3 region is CASSWREAGSTGELFF. CDR3 in DNA: TGTGCCAGCAGCTGGAGGGAGGCAGGGTCTACCGGGGAGCTGTTTTTT. Complete variable domain (other parts from reference TRBV7-7 and TRBJ2-2): GAGVSQSPRYKVTKRGQDVTLRCDPISSHATLYWYQQALGQGPEFLTYFNYEAQPDKSGLPSDRFSAERPEGSISTLTIQRTEQRDSAMYRCASSWREAGSTGELFFGEGSRLTVL.

This clone was found many times. This sequence joins TRBV5-6 and TRBJ1-1, with 9 positions matching TRBD1. The J segment lost 4 bases and the V segment lost 3 bases, leaving 10 bases of the junction unmatched. The V gene's germline CDR1 is SGHDT and CDR2 YYEEEE. This CDR3 is built from 16 residues. Written as DNA, the CDR3 is TGTGCCAGCAGCTCCCACGGGACAGGGAAGGTCACTGAAGCTTTCTTT. Translated, it gives CASSSHGTGKVTEAFF.

This clone was counted only a few times. The chain carries TRBV6-6 and TRBJ2-7, with D unresolved. The germline V gene has CDR1 MNHNY and CDR2 SVGAGI (reference sequence). The CDR3 spans 11 residues. The V gene lost 5 bases and the J gene lost 6 bases, with 8 bases spanning the gap. The CDR3 bases are TGTGCCAGCAGTATGGTAGGCGAGCAGTACTTC. Translated: CASSMVGEQYF.

This clone has a single count. The rearrangement joins TRBV18 to TRBJ2-5; TRBD2 might be the D (5 bases). This CDR3 spans 13 amino acids. Trimming pared 2 bases from V and 5 bases from J, leaving 9 bases between. Per the germline V gene, CDR1 is KGHSH and CDR2 is LQKENI. The CDR3 spells CASSPGGRETQYF. In DNA, the CDR3 is TGTGCCAGCTCACCAGGCGGGCGGGAGACCCAGTACTTC.

A few counts support this clone. V and J are TRBV29-1 and TRBJ2-3; D possibly corresponds to TRBD2 (5 bases). This CDR3 contains 14 residues. Trimming took 2 bases from V and 2 from J, leaving 11 bases between them. Per the germline V gene, CDR1 is SQVTM and CDR2 is ANQGSEA. The CDR3 DNA reads TGCAGCGTTGAACAGCGGAAGGCCACAGATACGCAGTATTTT. Translation gives CSVEQRKATDTQYF.

This clone showed up just a few times. V is TRBV5-6 and J is TRBJ2-1; perhaps TRBD1 as D (5 bases). This CDR3 has 15 amino acids. V shed 2 bases and J shed 9 bases, with 18 bases lying between them. Per the germline V gene, CDR1 is SGHDT and CDR2 is YYEEEE. The CDR3: CASSLIQVPGGEQFF. In nucleotides, the CDR3 is TGTGCCAGCAGCTTAATACAGGTTCCCGGCGGTGAGCAGTTCTTC.

There are a few counts of this clone. CDR3 bases: TGTGCCAGCAGTGGGGGACAGTTTGCTGAAGCTTTCTTT. As protein: CASSGGQFAEAFF. The V and J genes are TRBV2 and TRBJ1-1, with 7 nucleotides matching TRBD1. Germline assignment: CDR1 SNHLY and CDR2 FYNNEI. The CDR3 has 13 residues. J lost 6 bases, V lost 4 bases, and 5 bases had no gene match. Looking up the rest from reference TRBV2 and TRBJ1-1 gives the full variable domain: EPEVTQTPSHQVTQMGQEVILRCVPISNHLYFYWYRQILGQKVEFLVSFYNNEISEKSEIFDDQFSVERPDGSNFTLKIRSTKLEDSAMYFCASSGGQFAEAFFGQGTRLTVV.

The CDR3 loop is CASSQERGGKNTDTQYF. CDR3 nucleotides: TGCGCCAGCAGCCAAGAACGTGGCGGGAAAAACACAGATACGCAGTATTTT. This sequence joins TRBV4-1 and TRBJ2-3; possibly TRBD2 for D (6 bases). The CDR3 contains 17 residues. V shed 0 bases and J shed 2 bases, with 15 bases lying between them. CDR1 is MGHRA, CDR2 YSYEKL, per germline.

This sequence joins TRBV30 and TRBJ1-1; D remains unclear. Germline V gene data show CDR1 as GTSNPN and CDR2 as SVGIG (reference sequence). Trimming stripped 0 bases from V and 1 base from J, with 6 bases between. The CDR3 extends over 13 amino acids. CDR3 bases: TGTGCCTGGAGTGTACAGCAGAACACTGAAGCTTTCTTT. This codes for CAWSVQQNTEAFF.

CDR3: CASSRAGQGTDTQYF. The CDR3 region has the DNA TGCGCCAGCAGCCGGGCGGGACAGGGGACAGATACGCAGTATTTT. This chain links TRBV4-1 with TRBJ2-3; 10 bases are a match to TRBD1. The V gene's germline CDR1 is MGHRA and CDR2 YSYEKL. This CDR3 spans 15 amino acids. V shed 4 bases and J 3 bases; nucleotides not matched to a gene: 4.

This clone was seen a handful of times. Different DNA sequences within this sample yield the same CDR3. The chain links TRBV20-1 to TRBJ1-1; unclear D gene. The V end was cut by 2 bases, the J end by 0 bases, with 1 base between. This CDR3 comprises 11 residues. Germline assignment: CDR1 DFQATT and CDR2 SNEGSKA (reference sequence). As DNA, the CDR3 is TGCAGTGCTAGACTGAACACTGAAGCTTTCTTT. Its translation is CSARLNTEAFF.

The chain uses TRBV11-2 and TRBJ2-7; 14 nucleotides align to TRBD2. Per the germline V gene, CDR1 is SGHAT and CDR2 is FQNNGV. The CDR3 runs 18 residues. J lost 1 base, V lost 3 bases, and 8 bases had no gene match. Written as DNA, the CDR3 is TGTGCCAGCAGCTTCTCGACTAGCGGGGGGGCTCGATCCTACGAGCAGTACTTC. Protein: CASSFSTSGGARSYEQYF.

The chain joins TRBV15 to TRBJ2-3; D is undetermined. Germline assignment: CDR1 LNHNV and CDR2 YYDKDF (reference sequence). The CDR3 sequence is 14 residues long. The ends were cut back, 0 bases at V and 2 bases at J, with 6 bases in the middle. CDR3 protein: CATSRDTTTDTQYF. Here the CDR3 DNA reads TGTGCCACCAGCAGAGATACAACCACAGATACGCAGTATTTT.

This chain links TRBV29-1 with TRBJ1-3, with 12 bases fitting TRBD1. The V gene's germline CDR1 is SQVTM and CDR2 ANQGSEA. J was trimmed by 3 bases and V by 7 bases; bases with no gene match: 10. This CDR3 is 16 amino acids long. CDR3 in DNA: TGCAGCGCCTCCGGGACAGGGGGCGGTTTTGGAAACACCATATATTTT. Residues: CSASGTGGGFGNTIYF.

The CDR3 loop reads CASSLGPAGSIYEQYF. The CDR3 DNA follows: TGTGCCAGCAGCTTAGGCCCAGCGGGGAGCATCTACGAGCAGTACTTC. The chain employs TRBV11-2 and TRBJ2-7, with 7 positions matching TRBD2. V was clipped by 1 base and J by 3 bases; unmatched bases: 9. There are 16 residues in the CDR3. CDR1 SGHAT and CDR2 FQNNGV come from the germline V gene.

The chain links TRBV11-2 to TRBJ2-1, with 9 positions matching TRBD1. From germline, CDR1 is SGHAT and CDR2 FQNNGV. The CDR3 is 16 residues long. Trimming cost V 5 bases and J 5 bases; bases outside gene matches: 10. The CDR3 reads CASSPRGTGKDNEQFF. The CDR3 DNA reads TGTGCCAGCAGCCCTAGAGGGACAGGGAAGGACAATGAGCAGTTCTTC.

V and J are TRBV11-2 and TRBJ2-3, with a weak D call TRBD1 (6 bases). V dropped 6 bases and J dropped 1 base, with 11 bases sitting between them. The germline V gene has CDR1 SGHAT and CDR2 FQNNGV. This CDR3 has 14 amino acids. In nucleotides, the CDR3 is TGTGCCAGCAGGCCGGACAGAGGCACAGATACGCAGTATTTT. The encoded protein is CASRPDRGTDTQYF.

J is TRBJ2-3 and V is TRBV9; 12 bases fit TRBD2. Germline CDR1 is SGDLS and CDR2 is YYNGEE. This CDR3 spans 17 amino acids. J gave up 5 bases and V 6 bases, and 13 bases lay outside the gene matches. Here the CDR3 reads CASTLLPTSGSKDTQYF. The CDR3 DNA follows: TGTGCCAGCACCCTGCTACCGACTAGCGGGAGTAAAGATACGCAGTATTTT.

Here the CDR3 DNA reads TGTGCCAGCAGCTTGGGAGGGGACGGATCCTACGAGCAGTACTTC. It specifies CASSLGGDGSYEQYF. This sequence joins TRBV5-6 and TRBJ2-7; either TRBD1 or TRBD2 may supply D (5 bases each). Germline V gives CDR1 SGHDT, CDR2 YYEEEE. The V gene lost 0 bases and the J gene lost 1 base, with 11 bases spanning the gap. This CDR3 is 15 amino acids long.

The chain combines TRBV5-4 with TRBJ2-3, with a tentative D call TRBD2 (5 bases). The germline gives CDR1 SGHNT, CDR2 YYREEE (reference sequence). This CDR3 has 15 residues. V was trimmed by 1 base and J by 1 base, leaving 10 bases between them. CDR3 protein: CASSLRTLGTDTQYF. In DNA, the CDR3 is TGTGCCAGCAGCTTGCGGACTCTCGGCACAGATACGCAGTATTTT.

This clone was seen a few times. The chain is built from TRBV2 and TRBJ2-4; D is unresolved. V was pared by 3 bases and J by 0 bases, with 6 bases between. The CDR3 has 14 amino acids. Germline V CDR1 and CDR2: SNHLY, FYNNEI. CDR3 amino acids: CASSDELAKNIQYF. The CDR3 region has the DNA TGTGCCAGCAGTGACGAGTTAGCCAAAAACATTCAGTACTTC.

The chain is built from TRBV7-2 and TRBJ2-7, with 7 bases aligning to TRBD1. The germline V gene encodes CDR1 SGHTA and CDR2 FQGNSA. CDR3 size: 13 residues. Trimming at V came to 2 bases and at J to 3 bases, leaving 1 base not matched to a gene. CDR3 bases: TGTGCCAGCAGCTTAAGACAGGGCTACGAGCAGTACTTC. This gives the protein CASSLRQGYEQYF.

In its sample, this clone was seen a few times. The chain carries TRBV25-1 and TRBJ2-3, with 11 positions matching TRBD2. Trimming removed 2 bases from V and 4 bases from J; junction bases left unmatched: 8. The germline gives CDR1 MGHDK, CDR2 SYGVNS. This CDR3 is built from 17 residues. CDR3 DNA sequence: TGTGCCAGCAGTGAAATTAGCGGGAGGGCCAGAGCAGATACGCAGTATTTT. It specifies CASSEISGRARADTQYF.

This clone was recorded a few times. The V gene is TRBV30, the J gene TRBJ2-1; 7 nucleotides line up with TRBD2. Looked up from germline, CDR1 is GTSNPN and CDR2 is SVGIG (reference sequence). Trimming at V came to 8 bases and at J to 0 bases, leaving 10 bases not matched to a gene. The CDR3 spans 15 residues. CDR3 protein: CAGQEGRGSYNEQFF. CDR3 nucleotide sequence: TGTGCCGGCCAAGAGGGGAGGGGCTCCTACAATGAGCAGTTCTTC.

The chain uses TRBV2 and TRBJ2-3; D possibly corresponds to TRBD2 (5 bases). Between the trimmed V and J ends, which lost 4 bases and 4 bases, there was a span of 12 bases. The CDR3 is 14 residues long. In germline, CDR1 is SNHLY, CDR2 FYNNEI. DNA for the CDR3: TGTGCCAGCAGTGTGAGGACTTCGGCAGATACGCAGTATTTT. It is translated as CASSVRTSADTQYF.

This clone occurred a few times. V and J are TRBV6-4 and TRBJ1-1, with a possible D match to TRBD1 (5 bases). The CDR3 consists of 13 residues. From germline, CDR1 is MRHNA and CDR2 SNTAGT. The germline V and J ends were trimmed by 6 bases and 5 bases, with 13 bases remaining between them. The CDR3 bases are TGTGCCAGCAGGCGGCTTGAGGGGACTGAAGCTTTCTTT. Translated: CASRRLEGTEAFF.

This clone was counted only a few times. The chain has TRBV19 and TRBJ2-1; TRBD2 matches at 9 bases. Trimming took 3 bases from V and 0 from J; bases not matched to a gene: 0. The CDR3 sequence is 15 residues long. Germline CDR1 LNHDA, CDR2 SQIVND (reference sequence). The CDR3 loop reads CASSISGSSYNEQFF. The CDR3 bases are TGTGCCAGTAGTATTAGCGGGAGCTCCTACAATGAGCAGTTCTTC.

The rearrangement links TRBV7-2 to TRBJ2-1; 7 positions match TRBD2. The CDR3 consists of 14 residues. With 5 bases clipped from V and 7 bases from J, the junction kept 8 bases outside the gene matches. Germline CDR1 SGHTA, CDR2 FQGNSA. The DNA for the CDR3 is TGTGCCAGCAGCAGCAGACTAGCCTCTAATGAGCAGTTCTTC. It yields the protein CASSSRLASNEQFF.